This T cell receptor beta chain came from a study of beta chain features in type 1 diabetes. Overall study results and limits: A moderate, significant TCRB CDR3 shortening appeared in type 1 diabetes across four CD4+ subsets. A potential influence of HLA type upon TCRB rearrangement remained unresolved herein. Compared with healthy donors, patients appeared to share more similar naive, central memory and regulatory TCRB repertoires.

What was sequenced were expressed TCRB transcripts, since all of the isolated RNA had been reverse transcribed. Measured with immunoSEQ multiplex PCR; TCRdb has only the in-frame clones, and not every one. Here the sample spans 310,000 or so clones, over 12% being singletons. The J segment lost 5 bases and the V segment lost 5 bases, leaving 10 bases of the junction unmatched. CDR1 is SGHAT, CDR2 FQNNGV, per germline. This CDR3 has 16 residues. Heparinised blood was drawn once per donor, averaging around 110 mL. CD4+ cells of the naive, central memory, regulatory and stem cell-like memory types were sorted via CD45RO/CCR7/CD25/CD127/CD95/CD27. This clone was detected only a few times. Its antigen is undetermined.

The TCR originated in a man younger than 30 with type 1 diabetes. The V gene is TRBV11-2, the J gene TRBJ2-1; 9 positions match TRBD2. Sequencing was carried out using naive CD4+ T cells from blood. This chain's CDR3 is CASSPRTSVGNNEQFF. CDR3 nucleotide sequence: TGTGCCAGCAGCCCTCGGACTAGCGTCGGAAACAATGAGCAGTTCTTC.